This T cell receptor beta chain originates from a study of metastatic and nonmetastatic thyroid tumors. Study-level information: The comparison covered peripheral blood and tumor or nodule tissue in malignant and benign thyroid patients. Regarding the study as a whole: In both blood and tumor samples, TCR beta diversity was reported significantly higher for malignant than benign nodules.

Trimming cost V 5 bases and J 0 bases; bases outside gene matches: 2. The CDR3 spans 15 residues. Germline CDR1 reads MNHEY; CDR2 reads SMNVEV (reference sequence). Original methodology: Clinicopathological groups differed in CDR3, with these differences serving to build a distant-metastasis classifier for papillary thyroid cancer. TCRdb re-called clones via MiXCR from the PCR reads. The authors' filters were not applied to this entry. Counted here are 45,000 or so clones, 16% occurring once; the ten biggest clones make up approximately 21%. Not a single patient had been given any form of treatment at any point before undergoing thyroid surgery. This clone has just a few counts. What it binds is not known.

The sample was blood. The J gene is TRBJ2-3, the V gene TRBV27, with TRBD2 matching 10 bases. This TCR was sampled from a female donor with papillary thyroid cancer or a benign thyroid nodule (not recorded which). Some clones in this sample may be carry-over from other donors' samples. CDR3 in amino acids: CASSVLAGSTDTQYF. The CDR3 DNA reads as TGTGCCAGCAGTGTACTAGCGGGGAGCACAGATACGCAGTATTTT.